The rows below give T cell receptor beta chains drawn from one sample of a study of blood T cell repertoires in COVID-19. TCRdb's table, derived via immunoSEQ multiplex PCR, lists solely in-frame clones and lacks some. Of 200,000 to 300,000 clones listed, approximately 86% are singletons. Sequencing was carried out using peripheral blood. Receptors were obtained from a woman between 55 and 75 years old with active or convalescent COVID-19. Each CDR3 is given with its conserved first and last residue. Fields, in order: CDR3 protein, CDR3 DNA, V gene, D gene, clone size, J gene. The D gene is left open where the match is weak. Where a row states a size, it is once, few, many or the class of an expanded clone; other rows omit it.

cdr3_aa: CASRRDSLADTQYF
cdr3_nt: TGTGCCAGCAGGAGGGACTCCCTGGCAGATACGCAGTATTTT
v_call: TRBV6-4
d_call: .
clone_size: .
j_call: TRBJ2-3

cdr3_aa: CASSYSGRNYEQYF
cdr3_nt: TGTGCCAGCTCCTATAGCGGGAGAAATTACGAGCAGTACTTC
v_call: TRBV27
d_call: TRBD2
clone_size: .
j_call: TRBJ2-7

cdr3_aa: CASSGNDRVNQPQHF
cdr3_nt: TGTGCCAGCAGTGGTAATGACAGGGTTAATCAGCCCCAGCATTTT
v_call: TRBV6-2/TRBV6-3
d_call: TRBD1
clone_size: once
j_call: TRBJ1-5

cdr3_aa: CASSVWDTTGEQFF
cdr3_nt: TGTGCCAGCAGCGTGTGGGACACGACCGGGGAGCAGTTCTTC
v_call: TRBV9
d_call: .
clone_size: .
j_call: TRBJ2-1

cdr3_aa: CASIPQGGGYGYTF
cdr3_nt: TGTGCCAGCATCCCTCAGGGGGGTGGGTATGGCTACACCTTC
v_call: TRBV5-5
d_call: TRBD1
clone_size: .
j_call: TRBJ1-2

cdr3_aa: CAWGQGGSEQFF
cdr3_nt: TGTGCTTGGGGGCAGGGGGGCAGTGAGCAGTTCTTC
v_call: TRBV28
d_call: .
clone_size: .
j_call: TRBJ2-1

cdr3_aa: CAISESGGRGNYGYTF
cdr3_nt: TGTGCCATCAGTGAGTCCGGTGGCAGGGGTAACTATGGCTACACCTTC
v_call: TRBV10-3
d_call: .
clone_size: .
j_call: TRBJ1-2

cdr3_aa: CASSLGQSNEKLFF
cdr3_nt: TGTGCCAGCAGCTTGGGACAGTCTAATGAAAAACTGTTTTTT
v_call: TRBV9
d_call: TRBD1
clone_size: .
j_call: TRBJ1-4

cdr3_aa: CAWSETTGAYEQYF
cdr3_nt: TGTGCCTGGAGCGAGACTACCGGGGCCTACGAGCAGTACTTC
v_call: TRBV30
d_call: .
clone_size: .
j_call: TRBJ2-7

cdr3_aa: CASSLRGEQYF
cdr3_nt: TGTGCCAGCAGTCTACGGGGGGAGCAGTACTTC
v_call: TRBV12-3/TRBV12-4
d_call: .
clone_size: .
j_call: TRBJ2-7

cdr3_aa: CASIEQPGTEAFF
cdr3_nt: TGTGCCAGCATCGAGCAACCGGGAACTGAAGCTTTCTTT
v_call: TRBV25-1
d_call: .
clone_size: .
j_call: TRBJ1-1

cdr3_aa: CASRTQYEQYF
cdr3_nt: TGTGCCAGCAGGACTCAGTACGAGCAGTACTTC
v_call: TRBV28
d_call: .
clone_size: .
j_call: TRBJ2-7

cdr3_aa: CATSDTPGFAYTF
cdr3_nt: TGTGCCACCAGTGATACCCCAGGGTTCGCCTACACCTTC
v_call: TRBV24-1
d_call: .
clone_size: .
j_call: TRBJ1-2